These 17 T cell receptor beta chains were sequenced from one sample in a study of PD-1 blockade in classical Hodgkin lymphoma. The repertoire was sequenced with immunoSEQ multiplex PCR; TCRdb's copy has only in-frame clones and lacks some. This table has tens of thousands of clones, roughly nine tenths appearing once. Time point: newly diagnosed, previously untreated cHL patient sample. Negative magnetic selection isolated CD4+ T cells from thawed PBMCs. The specimen sequenced was CD4+ T cells from blood. The receptors shown here come from a human donor with classical Hodgkin lymphoma.

The chain couples TRBV4-3 to TRBJ2-1; possible D gene TRBD1, 6 bases. V lost 1 base to trimming and J lost 8 bases, with 15 bases between them. The CDR3 has 15 amino acids. The germline V gene encodes CDR1 LGHNA and CDR2 YSLEER. The CDR3 here is CASSQAPVGGDEQFF. Written as DNA, the CDR3 is TGCGCCAGCAGCCAAGCCCCAGTTGGGGGCGATGAGCAGTTCTTC.

V usage is TRBV9 and J usage is TRBJ2-5; 15 nucleotides match TRBD2. After removal of 2 bases from V and 1 base from J, the junction contained 3 bases not matched to a gene. Germline values: CDR1 SGDLS, CDR2 YYNGEE. The CDR3 loop spans 17 amino acids. CDR3 coding DNA: TGTGCCAGCAGCGTGGGACTAGCGGGGGGTTTCCAAGAGACCCAGTACTTC. The encoded protein is CASSVGLAGGFQETQYF. Full variable domain (rest looked up from reference TRBV9 and TRBJ2-5): DSGVTQTPKHLITATGQRVTLRCSPRSGDLSVYWYQQSLDQGLQFLIQYYNGEERAKGNILERFSAQQFPDLHSELNLSSLELGDSALYFCASSVGLAGGFQETQYFGPGTRLLVL.

The V and J genes are TRBV7-3 and TRBJ2-7; D uncertain. The CDR3 is 13 amino acids. The V and J ends lost 5 bases and 2 bases respectively, with 10 bases between them. Germline V gene sequence: CDR1 SGHTA, CDR2 FQGTGA. Written as DNA, the CDR3 is TGTGCCAGCAGCCCCATGGGCCCCTACGAGCAGTACTTC. Amino acid sequence: CASSPMGPYEQYF. Combining the CDR3 with reference TRBV7-3 and TRBJ2-7 gives the whole variable domain GAGVSQTPSNKVTEKGKYVELRCDPISGHTALYWYRQSLGQGPEFLIYFQGTGAADDSGLPNDRFFAVRPEGSVSTLKIQRTERGDSAVYLCASSPMGPYEQYFGPGTRLTVT.

This chain uses TRBV6-1 with TRBJ2-5, with TRBD2 as a possible D gene (6 bases). Trimming pared 4 bases from V and 10 bases from J, leaving 13 bases between. Per the germline V gene, CDR1 is MNHNS and CDR2 is SASEGT. This CDR3 has 12 amino acids. The CDR3 nucleotides are TGTGCCAGCAGTGGATTTTGGACTAACCAGTACTTC. Translating gives CASSGFWTNQYF.

This rearrangement joins TRBV18 to TRBJ2-7; 8 bases fit TRBD1. V gave up 0 bases and J gave up 5 bases; unmatched junction bases: 6. This CDR3 has 15 amino acids. Germline V CDR1 and CDR2: KGHSH, LQKENI. CDR3 loop: CASSPPARGQNEQYF. CDR3 DNA sequence: TGTGCCAGCTCACCACCGGCCAGGGGGCAGAACGAGCAGTACTTC.

This chain connects TRBV28 to TRBJ2-7; the D gene is possibly TRBD1 (7 bases). Trimming removed 5 bases at V and 4 bases at J, with 15 bases between. CDR3 length: 14 amino acids. Per the germline V gene, CDR1 is MDHEN and CDR2 is SYDVKM. The CDR3 DNA reads as TGTGCCAGCAGTGTAAAGACAGGGACTTACGAGCAGTACTTC. As protein: CASSVKTGTYEQYF.

The rearrangement uses TRBV19 and TRBJ1-2; 8 bases align to TRBD1. This CDR3 is 17 amino acids long. Trimming at V came to 5 bases and at J to 6 bases, leaving 17 bases not matched to a gene. Germline CDR1 LNHDA, CDR2 SQIVND (reference sequence). DNA for the CDR3: TGTGCCAGTAGTCCCCTACCGGGACAGGCCACGCCGGATGGCTACACCTTC. This codes for CASSPLPGQATPDGYTF.

This clone was found a few times. The chain joins TRBV15 to TRBJ2-1, with 9 bases identical to TRBD2. The J segment lost 4 bases and the V segment lost 3 bases, leaving 7 bases of the junction unmatched. The CDR3 loop spans 16 amino acids. Germline-derived CDR1 and CDR2 are LNHNV and YYDKDF (reference sequence). CDR3: CATSSEPGLAYNEQFF. CDR3 coding DNA: TGTGCCACCAGCAGTGAACCGGGACTAGCTTACAATGAGCAGTTCTTC.

The chain employs TRBV6-5 and TRBJ2-5; D unresolved. The ends were cut back, 2 bases at V and 4 bases at J, with 14 bases in the middle. Germline lookup yields CDR1 MNHEY and CDR2 SVGAGI. The CDR3 is 15 residues long. CDR3 sequence: CASSYPGSGVETQYF. The CDR3, as DNA: TGTGCCAGCAGTTACCCCGGGTCCGGCGTAGAGACCCAGTACTTC.

The CDR3 reads CATSRDNLYEQYF. The CDR3 DNA reads as TGTGCCACCAGCAGAGATAACCTTTACGAGCAGTACTTC. This chain connects TRBV15 to TRBJ2-7; D not resolved. The length of the CDR3 is 13 residues. Trimming cost V 0 bases and J 4 bases, with 7 bases left between them. CDR1 LNHNV and CDR2 YYDKDF come from the germline V gene (reference sequence).

The V and J genes are TRBV7-2 and TRBJ2-7, with 7 bases lining up with TRBD1. V was pared by 5 bases and J by 2 bases, with 9 bases of the junction left unmatched. The germline V gene has CDR1 SGHTA and CDR2 FQGNSA. The CDR3 extends over 15 amino acids. In nucleotides, the CDR3 is TGTGCCAGCAGCCCTCTAGGGGGCGTTCCCTACGAGCAGTACTTC. It is translated as CASSPLGGVPYEQYF.

The rearrangement joins TRBV7-6 to TRBJ1-1, with D perhaps TRBD1 (6 bases). V dropped 10 bases and J dropped 5 bases, with 17 bases sitting between them. CDR3 length: 13 residues. The germline V gene has CDR1 SGHVS and CDR2 FNYEAQ. The chain's CDR3 is CAKGPRGGTEAFF. The DNA for the CDR3 is TGTGCCAAGGGACCGAGGGGGGGGACTGAAGCTTTCTTT.

This rearrangement joins TRBV7-2 to TRBJ1-1, with a weak D call TRBD1 (6 bases). The germline V and J ends were trimmed by 1 base and 2 bases, with 14 bases remaining between them. This CDR3 has 16 residues. Per germline, CDR1 SGHTA and CDR2 FQGNSA. CDR3 protein: CASSLVWAGANTEAFF. CDR3 coding DNA: TGTGCCAGCAGCTTAGTTTGGGCAGGGGCTAACACTGAAGCTTTCTTT.

CDR3 nucleotide sequence: TGTGCCTCCACCGCCAGCCTGGCTACTGAAGCTTTCTTT. It translates to CASTASLATEAFF. V usage is TRBV30 and J usage is TRBJ1-1; no definite D call. Trimming left V 7 bases short and J 5 bases short, with 17 bases between. The CDR3 has 13 amino acids. Germline values: CDR1 GTSNPN, CDR2 SVGIG (reference sequence).

CDR3 sequence: CASSLVGQGSEKLFF. DNA of the CDR3: TGTGCCAGCAGCTTGGTGGGACAGGGGAGTGAAAAACTGTTTTTT. V gene TRBV5-4 combines with J gene TRBJ1-4, with 10 nucleotides matching TRBD1. With V trimmed by 0 bases and J by 7 bases, 3 bases remained unmatched. CDR1 and CDR2 (germline): SGHNT, YYREEE (reference sequence). The CDR3 is 15 amino acids.

This clone was picked up one time. This sequence joins TRBV7-8 and TRBJ1-3; tentative D call: TRBD1 (5 bases). Germline V gives CDR1 SGHVS, CDR2 FQNEAQ. V shed 1 base and J shed 4 bases, with 8 bases lying between them. This CDR3 has 14 residues. CDR3 residues: CASSLGGSGNTIYF. The DNA of the CDR3 is TGTGCCAGCAGCTTAGGGGGCTCGGGAAACACCATATATTTT.

This clone was found once. V is TRBV4-3 and J is TRBJ1-2; possibly TRBD1 for D (6 bases). The ends were cut back, 0 bases at V and 6 bases at J, with 20 bases in the middle. CDR1 is LGHNA, CDR2 YSLEER, per germline. The CDR3 sequence is 17 residues long. DNA for the CDR3: TGCGCCAGCAGCCAAGAAATAAGGGGGACGAACTGGGATGGCTACACCTTC. Translation: CASSQEIRGTNWDGYTF.